Listed here are 10 T cell receptor beta chains from one sample, sequenced in a study of T-cell reconstitution after alpha-beta-depleted transplantation in children. For TCRbeta, the library was prepared with unique molecular identifiers. TCRdb fed the PCR reads into MiXCR, producing one record per CDR3 protein. The sample yields more than 150,000 distinct CDR3 sequences, approximately 14% seen once. Sequenced material: PBMCs from the stem cell graft donor, taken from the stem cell graft. Receptors were obtained from a human donor who donated a stem cell graft to a child with acute lymphoblastic leukemia.

This clonotype has just a few counts. This chain links TRBV29-1 with TRBJ2-1, with 9 bases that match TRBD2. The CDR3 length is 13 residues. Germline CDR1 and CDR2: SQVTM and ANQGSEA. V was clipped by 6 bases and J by 4 bases; unmatched bases: 4. The CDR3 sequence: CSVSGRYYNEQFF. Here the CDR3 DNA reads TGCAGCGTAAGCGGGAGGTATTACAATGAGCAGTTCTTC.

This clonotype was seen many times. V and J are TRBV20-1 and TRBJ1-2; D may be TRBD1 (5 bases). This CDR3 has 14 amino acids. Trimming cost V 5 bases and J 5 bases, with 18 bases left between them. Germline-derived CDR1 and CDR2 are DFQATT and SNEGSKA (reference sequence). CDR3 sequence reads: CSAGAIGGAYGYTF. CDR3 coding DNA: TGCAGTGCTGGGGCTATCGGCGGGGCTTATGGCTACACCTTC.

The chain is built from TRBV10-3 and TRBJ2-7; 9 nucleotides line up with TRBD2. The germline gives CDR1 ENHRY, CDR2 SYGVKD. The CDR3 covers 17 residues. V lost 3 bases, J lost 4 bases, and 13 bases stayed unmatched. CDR3 DNA sequence: TGTGCCATCAGTGAACGGGCGGGAGGGCCCGGGGGGTACGAGCAGTACTTC. Translated: CAISERAGGPGGYEQYF.

This clonotype was seen repeatedly, ten times or more. The chain employs TRBV12-3 or TRBV12-4 and TRBJ2-7; a possible D gene is TRBD1 (6 bases). There are 13 residues in the CDR3. V was trimmed by 4 bases and J by 2 bases, leaving 9 bases between them. The chain's CDR3 is CASSYDRPYEQYF. In DNA form, the CDR3 reads TGTGCCAGCAGTTACGACAGGCCCTACGAGCAGTACTTC.

This clonotype was detected a few times. The chain combines TRBV3-1 with TRBJ2-1, with 12 bases fitting TRBD2. With V trimmed by 1 base and J by 5 bases, 3 bases remained unmatched. CDR1 LGHDT and CDR2 YNNKEL come from the germline V gene (reference sequence). The CDR3 loop spans 16 amino acids. CDR3 nucleotide sequence: TGTGCCAGCAGCCAAGCAGCTAGCGGGAGGGACAATGAGCAGTTCTTC. Its translation: CASSQAASGRDNEQFF.

The V and J genes are TRBV7-9 and TRBJ2-7; 9 bases match TRBD1. Germline V CDR1 and CDR2: SEHNR, FQNEAQ (reference sequence). V dropped 1 base and J dropped 3; count of bases not matched to a gene: 13. This CDR3 is built from 18 residues. This CDR3 is CASSLEEDRGFGNYEQYF. CDR3 DNA: TGTGCCAGCAGCTTAGAGGAGGACAGGGGCTTCGGGAACTACGAGCAGTACTTC.

V gene TRBV2 combines with J gene TRBJ1-1, with D unresolved. V was pared by 8 bases and J by 0 bases, with 13 bases between. This CDR3 is built from 14 residues. Germline assignment: CDR1 SNHLY and CDR2 FYNNEI. The DNA for the CDR3 is TGTGCCAGCCAGATCGAGGCTGTGAACACTGAAGCTTTCTTT. Amino acid sequence: CASQIEAVNTEAFF. Variable domain in full (rest from reference TRBV2 and TRBJ1-1): EPEVTQTPSHQVTQMGQEVILRCVPISNHLYFYWYRQILGQKVEFLVSFYNNEISEKSEIFDDQFSVERPDGSNFTLKIRSTKLEDSAMYFCASQIEAVNTEAFFGQGTRLTVV.

This clonotype has at least ten counts. This chain connects TRBV4-1 to TRBJ2-1, with TRBD1 matching 7 bases. J gave up 9 bases and V 4 bases, and 12 bases lay outside the gene matches. This CDR3 region has 15 residues. Germline CDR1 MGHRA, CDR2 YSYEKL. Written as DNA, the CDR3 is TGCGCCAGCAGCCTCATCCACAGGGGAGTTGGTGAGCAGTTCTTC. It is translated as CASSLIHRGVGEQFF.

The chain uses TRBV7-8 and TRBJ2-2, with 8 bases that match TRBD1. Germline-derived CDR1 and CDR2 are SGHVS and FQNEAQ. The CDR3 is 14 amino acids. J gave up 8 bases and V 1 base, and 3 bases lay outside the gene matches. In DNA form, the CDR3 reads TGTGCCAGCAGCTTAGTGACAGGGGCAGGGGAGCTGTTTTTT. Protein product: CASSLVTGAGELFF.

This clonotype was seen a handful of times. This chain links TRBV12-3 or TRBV12-4 with TRBJ1-6; D remains unclear. CDR3 size: 14 residues. Trimming removed 1 base at V and 4 bases at J, with 5 bases between. The CDR3 nucleotides read TGTGCCAGCAGTTTAGGACGGTATAATTCACCCCTCCACTTT. Protein sequence: CASSLGRYNSPLHF.